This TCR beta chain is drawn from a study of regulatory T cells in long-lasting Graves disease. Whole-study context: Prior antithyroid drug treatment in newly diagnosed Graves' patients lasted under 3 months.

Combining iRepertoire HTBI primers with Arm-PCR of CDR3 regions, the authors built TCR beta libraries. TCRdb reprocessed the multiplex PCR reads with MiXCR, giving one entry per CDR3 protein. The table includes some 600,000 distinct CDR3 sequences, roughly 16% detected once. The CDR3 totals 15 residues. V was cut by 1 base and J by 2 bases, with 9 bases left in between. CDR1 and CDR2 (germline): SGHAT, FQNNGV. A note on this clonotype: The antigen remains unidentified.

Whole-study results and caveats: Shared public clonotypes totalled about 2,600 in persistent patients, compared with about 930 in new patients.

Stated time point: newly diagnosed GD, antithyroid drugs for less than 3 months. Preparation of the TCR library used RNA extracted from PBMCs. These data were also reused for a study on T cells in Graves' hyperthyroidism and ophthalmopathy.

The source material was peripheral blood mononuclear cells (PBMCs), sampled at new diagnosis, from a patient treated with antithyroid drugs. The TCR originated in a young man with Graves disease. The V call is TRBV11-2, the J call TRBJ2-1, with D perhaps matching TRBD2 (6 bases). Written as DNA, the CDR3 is TGTGCCAGCAGCTTAGCAGCGGGCGCCTACAATGAGCAGTTCTTC. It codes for CASSLAAGAYNEQFF.